Each of the 4 T cell receptor beta chains below was sequenced from the same sample in a study of blood T cell repertoires in COVID-19 (TCRdb year 2020). Receptor libraries were prepared by the immunoSEQ multiplex PCR assay. Sourced from immuneACCESS, this table was stored by TCRdb with only in-frame sequences that have V and J called. A share of the clones is absent; for the studies checked, an unresolved V gene accounts for under half, and the remainder has no known explanation. The sample has 200,000 to 300,000 clones on record, approximately 86% of them singletons. Together, the top ten hold less than 6.5% of the sample. Material for sequencing was peripheral blood. These receptors came from a human donor in a cohort sampled during active COVID-19.

The chain has TRBV6-5 and TRBJ1-4, with D tentatively TRBD1 (6 bases). The V and J ends lost 5 bases and 6 bases respectively, with 7 bases between them. Germline V CDR1 and CDR2: MNHEY, SVGAGI. This CDR3 has 12 amino acids. The DNA for the CDR3 is TGTGCCAGCAGTAACAGGGATGAAAAACTGTTTTTT. Protein: CASSNRDEKLFF.

The V call is TRBV7-8, the J call TRBJ1-1, with TRBD1 matching over 7 bases. Trimming removed 5 bases from V and 4 bases from J; junction bases left unmatched: 10. In germline, CDR1 is SGHVS, CDR2 FQNEAQ. CDR3 length equals 15 residues. CDR3 in DNA: TGTGCCAGCAGCGTCCTACAGGGGCACGGCACTGAAGCTTTCTTT. Translated: CASSVLQGHGTEAFF.

The J gene is TRBJ2-1, the V gene TRBV5-1, with D possibly being TRBD2 (5 bases). The germline V gene has CDR1 SGHRS and CDR2 YFSETQ. This CDR3 comprises 13 residues. The V and J ends lost 5 bases and 6 bases respectively, with 12 bases between them. This CDR3 is CASRPEVVNEQFF. Written as DNA, the CDR3 is TGCGCCAGCAGGCCGGAGGTCGTCAATGAGCAGTTCTTC.

The chain carries TRBV3-1 (or the pseudogene TRBV3-2) and TRBJ2-7; TRBD1 matches at 7 bases. The V and J ends lost 2 bases and 2 bases, in that order; junction bases with no gene match: 9. CDR3 length: 16 amino acids. Per germline, CDR1 LGHDT and CDR2 YNNKEL (reference sequence). The CDR3 spells CASSQSWDSPTYEQYF. CDR3 sequence (DNA): TGTGCCAGCAGCCAAAGTTGGGACAGCCCGACCTACGAGCAGTACTTC.